This TCR beta chain is from a study of T cell repertoires and HLA-DP antigens. Germline V gene sequence: CDR1 LNHDA, CDR2 SQIVND (reference sequence). Trimming pared 0 bases from V and 5 bases from J, leaving 13 bases between. CDR3 length equals 16 residues. Using immunoSEQ multiplex PCR, the repertoire was profiled, and TCRdb retains in-frame clones only, with some absent. The sample contains about 73,000 clones, around four fifths of which appear only once. About this clone: Its specificity is not known.

The V call is TRBV19, the J call TRBJ1-4; D is possibly TRBD1 (6 bases). The TCR was taken from a man aged 60 to 69 in good health and CMV-seronegative. Source material: CD4+ T cells from PBMCs. The CDR3 DNA follows: TGTGCCAGTAGTATAGATTGGGGGGCAAGAAATGAAAAACTGTTTTTT. Residues: CASSIDWGARNEKLFF.